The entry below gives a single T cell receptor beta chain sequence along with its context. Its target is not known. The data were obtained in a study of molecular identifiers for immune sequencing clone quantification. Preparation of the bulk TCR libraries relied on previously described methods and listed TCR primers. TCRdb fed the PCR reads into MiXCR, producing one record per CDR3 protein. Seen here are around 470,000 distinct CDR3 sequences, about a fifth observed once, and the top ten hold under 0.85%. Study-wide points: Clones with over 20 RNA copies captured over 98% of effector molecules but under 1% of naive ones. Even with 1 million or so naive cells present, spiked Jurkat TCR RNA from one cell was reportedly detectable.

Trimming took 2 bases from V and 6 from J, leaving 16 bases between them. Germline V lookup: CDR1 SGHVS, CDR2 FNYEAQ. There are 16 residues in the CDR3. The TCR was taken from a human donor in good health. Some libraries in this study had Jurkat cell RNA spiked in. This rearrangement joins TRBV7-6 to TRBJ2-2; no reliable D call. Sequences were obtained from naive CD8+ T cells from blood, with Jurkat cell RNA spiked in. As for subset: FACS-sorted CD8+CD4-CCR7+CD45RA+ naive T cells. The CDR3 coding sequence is TGTGCCAGCAGCTTAAGGGTTGAGGTTGGGGCCGGGGAGCTGTTTTTT. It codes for CASSLRVEVGAGELFF.